The 9 T cell receptor beta chains listed next were all sequenced from one sample in a study of response to subunit inactivated influenza vaccine. TCRdb reanalysed the RT-PCR reads using MiXCR and keeps one entry per CDR3 protein. The table lists about 700,000 distinct CDR3 sequences, around 13% of them singletons. The sample here was PBMCs from blood, taken about 14 days before vaccination. The receptors were sampled from a man between 45 and 60 years old who received an inactivated influenza vaccine.

This clonotype was seen more than once but under ten times. The chain combines TRBV29-1 with TRBJ1-1; D is unresolved. CDR3 size: 13 residues. Germline-derived CDR1 and CDR2 are SQVTM and ANQGSEA. V was clipped by 8 bases and J by 4 bases, with 17 bases between them. DNA for the CDR3: TGCAGCACTGTGTCCACCGGAGGCACTGAAGCTTTCTTT. Protein product: CSTVSTGGTEAFF.

This sequence joins TRBV3-1 and TRBJ2-7; D remains unclear. The germline CDR1 and CDR2 sequences are LGHDT and YNNKEL (reference sequence). The ends were cut back, 4 bases at V and 3 bases at J, with 7 bases in the middle. The CDR3 is 12 residues long. CDR3: CASSLNVYEQYF. CDR3 nucleotides: TGTGCCAGCAGCCTTAATGTCTACGAGCAGTACTTC.

This chain's CDR3 is CASRRRGEGETQYF. CDR3 coding DNA: TGTGCCAGCAGGAGAAGGGGCGAGGGGGAGACCCAGTACTTC. This chain links TRBV12-3 or TRBV12-4 with TRBJ2-5; D is tentatively TRBD1 or TRBD2 (5 bases each). Trimming pared 6 bases from V and 5 bases from J, leaving 16 bases between. CDR3 size: 14 residues.

The chain has TRBV4-1 and TRBJ2-2, with a tentative D call TRBD2 (5 bases). This CDR3 has 17 residues. Germline-derived CDR1 and CDR2 are MGHRA and YSYEKL. Trimming took off 4 bases at V and 0 bases at J, with 15 bases between the two ends. The DNA of the CDR3 is TGCGCCAGCAGCCCAGCGGCGCTGCTTACGAACACCGGGGAGCTGTTTTTT. Protein sequence: CASSPAALLTNTGELFF.

V usage is TRBV21-1 and J usage is TRBJ2-5; the table's D call, TRBD1, has no DNA check behind it. TRBV21-1 is annotated as a pseudogene. The CDR3 has 16 residues. DNA for the CDR3: TGTGCCAGCAGCAAAGGAGGGGACACACACCAAGAGACCCAGTACTTC. This encodes CASSKGGDTHQETQYF.

This clonotype has more than one count but fewer than ten. The chain is built from TRBV12-3 or TRBV12-4 and TRBJ2-1; 8 bases are shared with TRBD1. V was pared by 8 bases and J by 4 bases, with 10 bases of the junction left unmatched. The CDR3 has 15 residues. The CDR3 is CASGSTGAQYNEQFF. The CDR3 DNA follows: TGTGCCAGCGGGTCGACAGGGGCACAGTACAATGAGCAGTTCTTC.

The chain recombines TRBV12-3 or TRBV12-4 with TRBJ2-5; 8 nucleotides match TRBD2. The CDR3 is made up of 14 amino acids. J was trimmed by 5 bases and V by 7 bases; bases with no gene match: 9. The CDR3, as DNA: TGTGCCAGCACCCTAAGGACGGGAGGGGAGACCCAGTACTTC. It encodes CASTLRTGGETQYF.

This clonotype turned up a few times. The chain joins TRBV5-1 to TRBJ1-5; tentative D call: TRBD1 (5 bases). Trimming left V 0 bases short and J 4 bases short, with 11 bases between. The CDR3 length is 15 residues. The V gene's germline CDR1 is SGHRS and CDR2 YFSETQ. CDR3 residues: CASSLGGGKNQPQHF. The CDR3 region has the DNA TGCGCCAGCAGCTTGGGTGGGGGGAAGAATCAGCCCCAGCATTTT.

This sequence joins TRBV10-3 and TRBJ2-7, with 9 nucleotides matching TRBD1. Germline-derived CDR1 and CDR2 are ENHRY and SYGVKD. The length of the CDR3 is 15 residues. The junction had 7 bases not matched to a gene; V was cut back by 0 bases and J by 7 bases. The CDR3 sequence: CAISESPGQGREQYF. In DNA, the CDR3 is TGTGCCATCAGTGAGTCTCCGGGACAGGGTAGGGAGCAGTACTTC.